The next 29 T cell receptor beta chains were all read from a single sample in a study of molecular identifiers for immune sequencing clone quantification. TCRdb re-analysed the PCR reads in MiXCR, keeping a single row per CDR3 protein. Of around 100,000 distinct CDR3 sequences listed, 30% to 45% are singletons. Sequencing was carried out using naive CD8+ T cells from blood, with Jurkat cell RNA spiked in. Regarding subset: FACS-sorted CD8+CD4-CCR7+CD45RA+ naive T cells. These receptors were obtained from a human donor in good health. Some libraries in this study had Jurkat cell RNA spiked in.

Many counts were recorded for this clonotype. This sequence joins TRBV3-1 and TRBJ2-5; D remains unclear. The germline V gene has CDR1 LGHDT and CDR2 YNNKEL (reference sequence). V was shortened by 2 bases and J by 5 bases, with 6 bases between the two germline ends. This CDR3 has 12 amino acids. The CDR3 protein is CASSQTWETQYF. The DNA for the CDR3 is TGTGCCAGCAGCCAAACATGGGAGACCCAGTACTTC.

The table lists this clonotype with a few counts. A much larger clone lies a single base off, so this may be a read error. This rearrangement joins TRBV29-1 to TRBJ2-3; 7 bases agree with TRBD2. Germline trimming cut 0 bases from V and 5 bases from J; bases unmatched to any gene: 8. This CDR3 spans 15 amino acids. Germline V gene lookup returns CDR1 SQVTM and CDR2 ANQGSEA. The CDR3 DNA reads as TGCAGCGTTGAAGACGGACTAGTGGGACGAGATACGCAGTATTTT. This gives the protein CSVEDGLVGRDTQYF.

Regarding this clonotype: With a much larger clone just one base away, this may be a read error. Because the CDR3 is missing its conserved closing phenylalanine or tryptophan, this is likely a read error. The genes are TRBV2 and TRBJ2-6, with D perhaps given as TRBD1 or TRBD2 (5 bases each). Germline loops: CDR1 SNHLY, CDR2 FYNNEI. The CDR3 has 17 residues. With 10 bases removed from V and 0 bases from J, the gap between germline ends came to 19 bases. The CDR3 sequence is CAILRVGDLSGANVLTI. The CDR3 DNA reads as TGTGCCATCCTCAGGGTGGGAGACCTCTCTGGGGCCAACGTCCTGACTATC.

This clonotype was found a few times. The chain is built from TRBV9 and TRBJ2-3; unclear D gene. There are 16 residues in the CDR3. Germline CDR1 SGDLS, CDR2 YYNGEE. The ends were cut back, 1 base at V and 0 bases at J, with 12 bases in the middle. The CDR3 coding sequence is TGTGCCAGCAGCGTACGACCGGGCCTTAGCACAGATACGCAGTATTTT. This gives the protein CASSVRPGLSTDTQYF.

Comments on this clonotype: One end of the junction does not line up with germline, which may come from a read error. The V gene is TRBV18, the J gene TRBJ1-4; D unclear. Germline V gene data show CDR1 as KGHSH and CDR2 as LQKENI. The CDR3 is 15 amino acids. CDR3 DNA: TGTGCCAGCTCACCGGGCCAGAAACTTAATGAAAAACTGTATTTT. Encoded protein: CASSPGQKLNEKLYF.

V usage is TRBV6-6 and J usage is TRBJ2-7, with D tentatively TRBD2 (6 bases). Trimming took off 4 bases at V and 5 bases at J, with 12 bases between the two ends. The CDR3 spans 13 residues. Germline CDR1 reads MNHNY; CDR2 reads SVGAGI (reference sequence). CDR3 DNA: TGTGCCAGCAGTTTTGACGGGGGAAACGAGCAGTACTTC. Protein sequence: CASSFDGGNEQYF.

This sequence joins TRBV7-6 and TRBJ2-2; D possibly corresponds to TRBD1 (5 bases). CDR1 is SGHVS, CDR2 FNYEAQ, per germline. V lost 1 base, J lost 7 bases, and 10 bases lay in between. This CDR3 contains 14 residues. The CDR3 sequence is CASSLGAGIGELFF. The CDR3 DNA sequence: TGTGCCAGCAGCTTAGGGGCAGGGATCGGGGAGCTGTTTTTT.

The sample holds a few counts of this clonotype. An end of the junction differs from the germline gene, which may be a read error. This rearrangement joins TRBV5-3 to TRBJ2-2; 7 bases align to TRBD1. TRBV5-3 is known as an ORF, though its function is uncertain. This CDR3 comprises 16 residues. CDR3 coding DNA: TGTGCCAGCAGCTTGGACAGGCCCCCCAACACCGGGGAGCTGTTTTTT. Encoded protein: CASSLDRPPNTGELFF.

The V gene is TRBV6-2 or TRBV6-3, the J gene TRBJ2-1; D is perhaps TRBD2 (5 bases). The ends were cut back, 2 bases at V and 2 bases at J, with 19 bases in the middle. The CDR3 has 18 amino acids. CDR1 is MNHEY, CDR2 SVGEGT, per germline. The CDR3 bases are TGTGCCAGCAGTTACCGGTCGGTTTGGGAGTCCCCCTACAATGAGCAGTTCTTC. It specifies CASSYRSVWESPYNEQFF.

Remarks on this clonotype: This may be a read error: a much more frequent sequence differs by one nucleotide. The CDR3 does not close with the conserved phenylalanine or tryptophan, likely indicating a read error. The chain recombines TRBV7-6 with TRBJ2-3; weak D call: TRBD2 (6 bases). The length of the CDR3 is 13 residues. Germline values: CDR1 SGHVS, CDR2 FNYEAQ. CDR3 nucleotides: TGTGCCGGCAGCGCGGGGACGTTGGATACGCAGTATTAT. The encoded protein is CAGSAGTLDTQYY.

The V call is TRBV28, the J call TRBJ2-3, with D perhaps matching TRBD2 (6 bases). The CDR3 contains 17 residues. V lost 6 bases, J lost 2 bases, and 21 bases lay in between. CDR1 and CDR2 (germline): MDHEN, SYDVKM. CDR3 sequence (DNA): TGTGCCAGCAGGTTACCCTCGCGGACTACCACCACAGATACGCAGTATTTT. It specifies CASRLPSRTTTTDTQYF.

Remarks on this clonotype: Germline and junction disagree at one end, which may indicate a read error. The CDR3: CASSTPGQSAETQNF. The CDR3 region has the DNA TGTGCCAGCAGCACCCCGGGACAGTCCGCCGAGACCCAGAACTTC. This chain uses TRBV13 with TRBJ2-5, with 7 bases identical to TRBD1. Per the germline V gene, CDR1 is PRHDT and CDR2 is FYEKMQ (reference sequence). This CDR3 comprises 15 residues. The whole variable domain, remainder taken from reference TRBV13 and TRBJ2-5, is AAGVIQSPRHLIKEKRETATLKCYPIPRHDTVYWYQQGPGQDPQFLISFYEKMQSDKGSIPDRFSAQQFSDYHSELNMSSLELGDSALYFCASSTPGQSAETQNFGPGTRLLVL.

In this sample, this clonotype turned up a few times. The chain has TRBV28 and TRBJ2-4, with no clear D. Germline lookup yields CDR1 MDHEN and CDR2 SYDVKM. The CDR3 has 16 amino acids. V was cut by 5 bases and J by 0 bases, with 14 bases left in between. The CDR3 protein is CASSLTSTLAKNIQYF. Written as DNA, the CDR3 is TGTGCCAGCAGTCTGACTTCAACACTAGCCAAAAACATTCAGTACTTC.

The rearrangement joins TRBV7-8 to TRBJ2-7, with 7 nucleotides matching TRBD2. The CDR3 is made up of 15 amino acids. CDR1 is SGHVS and CDR2 is FQNEAQ in the germline V gene. The V and J ends lost 1 base and 6 bases, in that order; junction bases with no gene match: 9. The CDR3 sequence: CASSLVAGEDGEQYF. The DNA of the CDR3 is TGTGCCAGCAGCTTAGTGGCGGGAGAGGATGGCGAGCAGTACTTC.

This clonotype was observed at least ten times. The J gene is TRBJ2-7, the V gene TRBV27, with 7 bases that match TRBD1. CDR3 size: 13 residues. V trimming: 0 bases; J trimming: 4 bases; junction bases outside the gene matches: 0. CDR1 MNHEY and CDR2 SMNVEV come from the germline V gene (reference sequence). The CDR3 sequence: CASSLSQGYEQYF. CDR3 in DNA: TGTGCCAGCAGTTTATCACAGGGGTACGAGCAGTACTTC.

In the case of this clonotype: The junction shows a germline mismatch at one end, possibly a read error. The chain is built from TRBV13 and TRBJ2-3; 8 positions match TRBD1. CDR1 and CDR2 (germline): PRHDT, FYEKMQ (reference sequence). This CDR3 spans 14 amino acids. CDR3 residues: CASADRVETATQYF. The CDR3 DNA reads as TGTGCCAGCGCGGACAGGGTGGAGACAGCTACGCAGTATTTT.

In its sample, this clonotype was seen many times. The chain couples TRBV2 to TRBJ2-3; D call uncertain. V dropped 3 bases and J dropped 4 bases, with 14 bases sitting between them. The CDR3 is 15 amino acids. Germline-derived CDR1 and CDR2 are SNHLY and FYNNEI. The CDR3 loop reads CASSDPRKVADTQYF. In DNA, the CDR3 is TGTGCCAGCAGTGACCCGAGAAAGGTTGCAGATACGCAGTATTTT. Looking up the rest from reference TRBV2 and TRBJ2-3 gives the full variable domain: EPEVTQTPSHQVTQMGQEVILRCVPISNHLYFYWYRQILGQKVEFLVSFYNNEISEKSEIFDDQFSVERPDGSNFTLKIRSTKLEDSAMYFCASSDPRKVADTQYFGPGTRLTVL.

CDR3 protein: CASSLTQMNTEAFF. Here the CDR3 DNA reads TGTGCCAGCAGTTTGACTCAAATGAACACTGAAGCTTTCTTT. The rearrangement links TRBV28 to TRBJ1-1, with D uncertain. The CDR3 consists of 14 residues. V lost 3 bases and J 0 bases, leaving 8 bases between the germline ends. From germline, CDR1 is MDHEN and CDR2 SYDVKM.

The V and J genes are TRBV9 and TRBJ2-7, with a possible D match to TRBD1 (5 bases). Germline V gene sequence: CDR1 SGDLS, CDR2 YYNGEE. V lost 3 bases, J lost 3 bases, and 13 bases lay in between. The CDR3 consists of 14 residues. This chain's CDR3 is CASSAADRVYEQYF. The DNA for the CDR3 is TGTGCCAGCAGCGCAGCCGACAGAGTCTACGAGCAGTACTTC.

The rearrangement links TRBV6-5 to TRBJ2-7, with D perhaps matching TRBD2 (7 bases). Germline V gene sequence: CDR1 MNHEY, CDR2 SVGAGI. V was shortened by 2 bases and J by 3 bases, with 11 bases between the two germline ends. The CDR3 extends over 14 amino acids. The chain's CDR3 is CASSYGQRGYEQYF. CDR3 DNA sequence: TGTGCCAGCAGTTACGGACAGCGGGGCTACGAGCAGTACTTC.

This clonotype has just a few counts. The chain carries TRBV9 and TRBJ1-6; D not resolved. CDR3 length: 14 residues. V lost 3 bases and J lost 7, with 11 bases in between. From germline, CDR1 is SGDLS and CDR2 YYNGEE. The CDR3 sequence: CASSAPPSNSPLHF. CDR3 in DNA: TGTGCCAGCAGCGCCCCCCCATCGAATTCACCCCTCCACTTT.

This chain uses TRBV19 with TRBJ2-7; 11 nucleotides align to TRBD2. This CDR3 comprises 15 residues. J gave up 6 bases and V 4 bases, and 8 bases lay outside the gene matches. The germline gives CDR1 LNHDA, CDR2 SQIVND (reference sequence). CDR3 DNA: TGTGCCAGTAGTACCGCGCTAGCGGGAGGCGGCGAGCAGTACTTC. Protein product: CASSTALAGGGEQYF.

The CDR3 nucleotides are TGTGCCAGCAGTTACCCAGGAAGGAAAGCTTTCTTT. This codes for CASSYPGRKAFF. The chain links TRBV6-2 or TRBV6-3 to TRBJ1-1; D is ambiguous. Germline V CDR1 and CDR2: MNHEY, SVGEGT. This CDR3 is built from 12 residues. Trimming cost V 2 bases and J 9 bases, with 10 bases left between them.

This clonotype was seen only a few times. The chain employs TRBV4-3 and TRBJ2-3, with 7 positions matching TRBD2. CDR3 length: 16 residues. CDR1 LGHNA and CDR2 YSLEER come from the germline V gene. V shed 3 bases and J 3 bases; nucleotides not matched to a gene: 9. This chain's CDR3 is CASSHLTSWETDTQYF. The CDR3 DNA sequence: TGCGCCAGCAGCCACCTGACTAGCTGGGAGACAGATACGCAGTATTTT.

On this clonotype: A much larger clone sits a single nucleotide away, making a read error possible. This CDR3 fails to terminate in the conserved phenylalanine or tryptophan, so it likely reflects a read error. The rearrangement joins TRBV6-5 to TRBJ2-3; D is unresolved. The CDR3 runs 14 residues. Germline V gene sequence: CDR1 MNHEY, CDR2 SVGAGI. The V and J ends lost 6 bases and 6 bases respectively, with 16 bases between them. The CDR3 loop reads CASSPQTGPDTQYL. The CDR3 DNA follows: TGTGCCAGCAGCCCCCAGACTGGCCCCGATACGCAGTATCTT.

On this clonotype: A read error may account for a junction end that differs from germline. This chain links TRBV4-3 with TRBJ2-3, with 10 bases that match TRBD1. The CDR3 sequence is 17 residues long. Germline-derived CDR1 and CDR2 are LGHNA and YSLEER. As DNA, the CDR3 is TGCGCCAGCAGCCAAGATTGGACAGGGGGTTGGTCAGATACGCAGAATTTT. Translated: CASSQDWTGGWSDTQNF.

Regarding this clonotype: Lacking the conserved final phenylalanine or tryptophan, this CDR3 likely reflects a read error. The chain is built from TRBV9 and TRBJ2-7; 10 nucleotides match TRBD2. Per germline, CDR1 SGDLS and CDR2 YYNGEE. Germline trimming cut 0 bases from V and 2 bases from J; bases unmatched to any gene: 2. The CDR3 extends over 15 amino acids. CDR3: CASSVASGRAYEQYI. The CDR3 DNA is TGTGCCAGCAGCGTAGCGAGCGGGAGGGCCTACGAGCAGTACATC.

The V and J genes are TRBV6-1 and TRBJ2-7; the match to TRBD1 covers 9 bases. Trimming removed 1 base from V and 1 base from J; junction bases left unmatched: 2. Germline V gene sequence: CDR1 MNHNS, CDR2 SASEGT. The CDR3 totals 15 residues. The CDR3 nucleotides are TGTGCCAGCAGTGAAGGGACAGGGGTGTCCTACGAGCAGTACTTC. Amino acids: CASSEGTGVSYEQYF.

The chain carries TRBV6-2 or TRBV6-3 and TRBJ2-1, with D hard to call. This CDR3 has 13 residues. The V gene lost 8 bases and the J gene lost 12 bases, with 20 bases spanning the gap. Germline lookup yields CDR1 MNHEY and CDR2 SVGEGT. CDR3 DNA sequence: TGTGCCAGCTGTTCCCCCACAGAGATGATGCAGTTCTTC. Its protein is CASCSPTEMMQFF.